These 15 T cell receptor beta chains were sequenced from one sample in a study of T cell repertoires in cytomegalovirus infection. TCRdb re-called the reads with MiXCR, one entry per CDR3 protein. This repertoire shows around 180,000 distinct CDR3 sequences, 28% found once; its top ten account for under 35%. Source material: PBMCs. The receptors come from a human donor in good health (CMV status not recorded). Some clones in this sample may be carry-over from other donors' samples.

This clonotype was observed at least ten times. V and J are TRBV7-2 and TRBJ2-3; TRBD2 aligns across 13 bases. The germline gives CDR1 SGHTA, CDR2 FQGNSA. The CDR3 runs to 16 residues. The trim removed 5 bases at V and 4 bases at J, leaving 6 bases unmatched. CDR3 DNA: TGTGCCAGCAGCCCACTAGCGGGGGGGCGGGCAGATACGCAGTATTTT. This codes for CASSPLAGGRADTQYF.

In its sample, this clonotype was seen a few times. The chain is built from TRBV5-1 and TRBJ1-1; 7 bases agree with TRBD1. In germline, CDR1 is SGHRS, CDR2 YFSETQ. The CDR3 is 11 amino acids. J lost 7 bases, V lost 4 bases, and 1 base had no gene match. The CDR3, as DNA: TGCGCCAGCAGCCGGGACAGTGAAGCTTTCTTT. Amino acid sequence: CASSRDSEAFF.

The table lists this clonotype with a few counts. The chain joins TRBV4-3 to TRBJ2-6; TRBD1 aligns across 10 bases. The V gene's germline CDR1 is LGHNA and CDR2 YSLEER. This CDR3 region has 17 residues. With 5 bases clipped from V and 2 bases from J, the junction kept 6 bases outside the gene matches. In nucleotides, the CDR3 is TGCGCCAGCAGCTACCGACAGGGGGCGACTGGGGCCAACGTCCTGACTTTC. Its protein product is CASSYRQGATGANVLTF.

This clonotype showed up just a few times. The rearrangement joins TRBV28 to TRBJ2-7; TRBD1 agrees at 10 bases. This CDR3 is built from 13 residues. V was clipped by 4 bases and J by 6 bases; unmatched bases: 3. In germline, CDR1 is MDHEN, CDR2 SYDVKM. The CDR3 DNA sequence: TGTGCCAGCAGTTCTGGACAGGGGGGCGAGCAGTACTTC. Its translation: CASSSGQGGEQYF.

V is TRBV6-1 and J is TRBJ2-2, with 12 bases matching TRBD2. This CDR3 contains 17 residues. The V gene's germline CDR1 is MNHNS and CDR2 SASEGT. Germline trimming cut 6 bases from V and 0 bases from J; bases unmatched to any gene: 5. In DNA form, the CDR3 reads TGTGCCAGCAGCCTGACTAGCGGGGGTACGAACACCGGGGAGCTGTTTTTT. It encodes CASSLTSGGTNTGELFF.

This clonotype showed up just once. The V call is TRBV7-6, the J call TRBJ1-1, with D perhaps TRBD1 (5 bases). The ends were cut back, 4 bases at V and 0 bases at J, with 18 bases in the middle. This CDR3 comprises 17 residues. Germline loops: CDR1 SGHVS, CDR2 FNYEAQ. In nucleotides, the CDR3 is TGTGCCAGCAGCTCTCCCTTCGGGGGGAAGATGAACACTGAAGCTTTCTTT. As protein: CASSSPFGGKMNTEAFF.

This chain links TRBV7-8 with TRBJ2-4; D is possibly TRBD1 or TRBD2 (6 bases each). CDR1 SGHVS and CDR2 FQNEAQ come from the germline V gene. The CDR3 spans 15 residues. V was trimmed by 6 bases and J by 5 bases, leaving 17 bases between them. The CDR3 nucleotides are TGTGCCAGCAGGTTATTGGGGGGCCGAGAAAACATTCAGTACTTC. Its protein is CASRLLGGRENIQYF.

This chain joins TRBV29-1 and TRBJ1-2, with D possibly TRBD1 on 5 matching bases. From germline, CDR1 is SQVTM and CDR2 ANQGSEA. This CDR3 is built from 11 residues. V shed 1 base and J shed 9 bases, with 9 bases lying between them. The CDR3 sequence: CSVEGDLRYTF. CDR3 sequence (DNA): TGCAGCGTTGAAGGGGACTTACGCTACACCTTC. Full variable domain (missing parts from reference TRBV29-1 and TRBJ1-2): SAVISQKPSRDICQRGTSLTIQCQVDSQVTMMFWYRQQPGQSLTLIATANQGSEATYESGFVIDKFPISRPNLTFSTLTVSNMSPEDSSIYLCSVEGDLRYTFGSGTRLTVV.

This clonotype was picked up a small number of times. The chain couples TRBV3-1 to TRBJ1-5; TRBD1 is a possible D gene (6 bases). Germline CDR1 and CDR2: LGHDT and YNNKEL (reference sequence). CDR3 size: 15 residues. V was trimmed by 6 bases and J by 3 bases, leaving 15 bases between them. CDR3 region: CASRKTGDNNQPQHF. Written as DNA, the CDR3 is TGTGCCAGCAGAAAAACCGGGGACAACAATCAGCCCCAGCATTTT.

This clonotype was recorded a few times. J is TRBJ2-3 and V is TRBV20-1, with TRBD2 matching 8 bases. From germline, CDR1 is DFQATT and CDR2 SNEGSKA (reference sequence). The junction had 5 bases not matched to a gene; V was cut back by 3 bases and J by 3 bases. The CDR3 sequence is 14 residues long. CDR3 nucleotides: TGCAGTGCTAGGATACGGGGGGGGACAGATACGCAGTATTTT. Residues: CSARIRGGTDTQYF.

In its sample, this clonotype was seen many times. V usage is TRBV7-2 and J usage is TRBJ2-7; 7 bases are shared with TRBD1. The CDR3 totals 13 residues. The V segment lost 4 bases and the J segment 4 bases; nucleotides outside the gene matches: 4. Looked up from germline, CDR1 is SGHTA and CDR2 is FQGNSA. The DNA for the CDR3 is TGTGCCAGCAGCTCCCTCAGGGGGTACGAGCAGTACTTC. This sequence encodes CASSSLRGYEQYF.

This clonotype was seen a few times. The chain uses TRBV7-2 and TRBJ1-1; D is ambiguous. Germline V gene sequence: CDR1 SGHTA, CDR2 FQGNSA. CDR3 length: 12 amino acids. Trimming left V 5 bases short and J 8 bases short, with 12 bases between. The CDR3 nucleotides read TGTGCCAGCAGCCCCACTTTAGGGGAAGCTTTCTTT. Its translation: CASSPTLGEAFF.

This clonotype was found a few times. The chain uses TRBV6-2 or TRBV6-3 and TRBJ2-3, with TRBD2 as a possible D gene (6 bases). CDR1 MNHEY and CDR2 SVGEGT come from the germline V gene. The CDR3 has 14 amino acids. With 6 bases removed from V and 6 bases from J, the gap between germline ends came to 16 bases. In DNA form, the CDR3 reads TGTGCCAGCAGGAAAGCGGGTTTGACCGATACGCAGTATTTT. This translates into CASRKAGLTDTQYF.

This rearrangement joins TRBV6-2 or TRBV6-3 to TRBJ2-1; 8 nucleotides match TRBD2. The germline V gene has CDR1 MNHEY and CDR2 SVGEGT. V dropped 10 bases and J dropped 8; count of bases not matched to a gene: 4. The length of the CDR3 is 11 residues. The CDR3 nucleotides are TGTGCCACCTCCGGGAGGGATGAGCAGTTCTTC. This codes for CATSGRDEQFF.

This rearrangement joins TRBV6-8 to TRBJ2-2, with a weak D call TRBD2 (5 bases). The V end lost 4 bases, the J end lost 5 bases, and 14 bases lay between the germline ends. There are 15 residues in the CDR3. Germline V gene sequence: CDR1 MNHGY, CDR2 SAAAGT. CDR3 amino acids: CASSSTKEATGELFF. CDR3 bases: TGTGCCAGCAGTTCGACAAAGGAGGCGACCGGGGAGCTGTTTTTT.